The T cell receptor (beta chain) under discussion was sequenced for a study of shared clonotypes between healthy human individuals. Study results and limitations: Represented diversity, genetic and exposure-history alike, was limited by few donors.

From CD4+ cells came CD45RA+ naive and CD45RA-negative memory subsets. Sorted-subset replicate PCR reactions were performed with approximately 200 ng DNA, corresponding to tens of thousands of T cell genomes. In the source study's methods: With immunoSEQ giving junction-only sequences and no quality scores, filtering differed. The protocol was immunoSEQ multiplex PCR, while the TCRdb copy is restricted to in-frame clones and leaves out a portion. That table furnishes V, J and clone size, whereas the DNA furnished D and trimming. The table shows 1.4 million to 1.5 million clones, with roughly 96% occurring only once. V lost 10 bases to trimming and J lost 0 bases, with 15 bases between them. The CDR3 sequence is 14 residues long. Looked up from germline, CDR1 is MNHNY and CDR2 is SVGAGI (reference sequence). A note on this clone: Its target is not known.

Material for sequencing was naive CD4+ T cells sorted from blood. The subset: CD45RA+ positively selected. The clonotype was recovered from a young man in good health. This chain connects TRBV6-6 to TRBJ1-2; the D gene is possibly TRBD1 (5 bases). CDR3 protein: CATSGTQANYGYTF. CDR3 nucleotide sequence: TGTGCCACCTCAGGGACCCAAGCTAACTATGGCTACACCTTC.